This entry lists 14 T cell receptor beta chains sequenced from one sample in a study of vaccination and CD4 T cells after COVID-19. Treatment denoted: approximately 9-day PBMC culture with coronavirus spike peptide pools or control peptides (ViraFEST assay). The antigens of these receptors remain unknown. Once obtained from cultured CD4+ T cells, the DNA was sequenced using the Oncomine TCR Beta short-read assay. TCRdb fed the PCR reads into MiXCR, producing one record per CDR3 protein. The data hold roughly 17,000 distinct CDR3 sequences, with roughly 80% observed a single time. Here the sequenced sample was CD4+ T cells from blood, cultured in vitro, taken after SARS-CoV-2 vaccination. Every receptor here comes from a human donor who received a COVID-19 vaccine.

This clonotype has more than one count but fewer than ten. This rearrangement joins TRBV15 to TRBJ2-5; no reliable D call. This CDR3 spans 13 amino acids. Germline-derived CDR1 and CDR2 are LNHNV and YYDKDF (reference sequence). Trimming removed 0 bases from V and 7 bases from J, with 9 bases in between. The CDR3 reads CATSRDQAGTQYF. CDR3 DNA: TGTGCCACCAGCAGAGATCAGGCAGGGACCCAGTACTTC.

This clonotype appeared once. This chain joins TRBV6-1 and TRBJ1-6; 7 bases are a match to TRBD1. From germline, CDR1 is MNHNS and CDR2 SASEGT. The CDR3 spans 17 residues. The junction had 15 bases not matched to a gene; V was cut back by 8 bases and J by 5 bases. The CDR3 sequence is CASRRRGGADDNSPLHF. CDR3 in DNA: TGTGCCAGCCGACGGCGAGGGGGCGCGGATGATAATTCACCCCTCCACTTT.

The chain links TRBV11-3 to TRBJ1-1; 9 bases align to TRBD1. The CDR3 extends over 17 amino acids. The J segment lost 1 base and the V segment lost 5 bases, leaving 11 bases of the junction unmatched. Germline assignment: CDR1 SGHNT and CDR2 YENEEA. Written as DNA, the CDR3 is TGTGCCAGCAGCCCGACACTAAGGGACAGGGCGAACACTGAAGCTTTCTTT. Its translation: CASSPTLRDRANTEAFF. Drawing the rest from reference TRBV11-3 and TRBJ1-1, the complete variable domain is EAGVVQSPRYKIIEKKQPVAFWCNPISGHNTLYWYLQNLGQGPELLIRYENEEAVDDSQLPKDRFSAERLKGVDSTLKIQPAELGDSAVYLCASSPTLRDRANTEAFFGQGTRLTVV.

This clonotype was counted a few times. The V call is TRBV19, the J call TRBJ1-2, with D uncertain. The CDR3 length is 13 residues. CDR1 is LNHDA and CDR2 is SQIVND in the germline V gene (reference sequence). Trimming removed 1 base at V and 5 bases at J, with 8 bases between. CDR3 region: CASSIGPQYGYTF. In DNA form, the CDR3 reads TGTGCCAGTAGTATAGGTCCCCAGTATGGCTACACCTTC.

This chain connects TRBV29-1 to TRBJ1-1, with unresolved D. The V gene lost 2 bases and the J gene lost 4 bases, with 5 bases spanning the gap. The CDR3 covers 11 residues. Per germline, CDR1 SQVTM and CDR2 ANQGSEA. The CDR3 loop is CSVELVTEAFF. The CDR3 DNA reads as TGCAGCGTTGAATTAGTCACTGAAGCTTTCTTT.

The chain is built from TRBV6-1 and TRBJ2-3; D gene unclear. CDR1 and CDR2 (germline): MNHNS, SASEGT. The V end lost 8 bases, the J end lost 4 bases, and 19 bases lay between the germline ends. The CDR3 has 15 residues. The CDR3, as DNA: TGTGCCAGCGTAGTCTCGAGTAGCACCCCAGATACGCAGTATTTT. Encoded protein: CASVVSSSTPDTQYF.

The chain has TRBV7-3 and TRBJ1-6, with 8 bases aligning to TRBD1. The germline V gene encodes CDR1 SGHTA and CDR2 FQGTGA. This CDR3 has 15 residues. The trim removed 5 bases at V and 7 bases at J, leaving 7 bases unmatched. The DNA of the CDR3 is TGTGCCAGCAGCGCAACGACAGGGGAAAATTCACCCCTCCACTTT. It codes for CASSATTGENSPLHF.

The V and J genes are TRBV6-1 and TRBJ2-2, with 16 bases lining up with TRBD2. This CDR3 has 17 residues. Trimming removed 6 bases from V and 4 bases from J; junction bases left unmatched: 5. Germline assignment: CDR1 MNHNS and CDR2 SASEGT. In DNA, the CDR3 is TGTGCCAGCAGGGGACTAGCGGGGGGGTTGACCACCGGGGAGCTGTTTTTT. Its protein is CASRGLAGGLTTGELFF.

This chain links TRBV20-1 with TRBJ2-1; 10 nucleotides match TRBD2. The CDR3 spans 15 residues. The germline CDR1 and CDR2 sequences are DFQATT and SNEGSKA (reference sequence). The chain's CDR3 is CSGETSGVSYNEQFF. CDR3 coding DNA: TGCAGCGGGGAAACTAGCGGGGTATCCTACAATGAGCAGTTCTTC.

V is TRBV12-3 or TRBV12-4 and J is TRBJ1-5; weak D call: TRBD1 (5 bases). V was shortened by 3 bases and J by 1 base, with 28 bases between the two germline ends. This CDR3 comprises 21 residues. CDR3 coding DNA: TGTGCCAGCAGTTTGATAGGTGGAACAGCCCGCTTTGGGGGAAGCAATCAGCCCCAGCATTTT. Protein product: CASSLIGGTARFGGSNQPQHF.

The chain recombines TRBV6-2 or TRBV6-3 with TRBJ1-2; D possibly corresponds to TRBD1 (5 bases). V lost 6 bases to trimming and J lost 4 bases, with 18 bases between them. Germline-derived CDR1 and CDR2 are MNHEY and SVGEGT. The CDR3 is 15 amino acids. This chain's CDR3 is CASSRKLRTPYGYTF. Written as DNA, the CDR3 is TGTGCCAGCAGCCGCAAATTGAGGACACCCTATGGCTACACCTTC.

Only one count was recorded for this clonotype. The V call is TRBV7-6, the J call TRBJ2-5, with 8 positions matching TRBD2. Germline V gene data show CDR1 as SGHVS and CDR2 as FNYEAQ. After removal of 4 bases from V and 2 bases from J, the junction contained 3 bases not matched to a gene. This CDR3 has 14 residues. The CDR3 DNA sequence: TGTGCCAGCAGCTCGACTAGCGCTCAAGAGACCCAGTACTTC. Its translation: CASSSTSAQETQYF.

The chain combines TRBV6-1 with TRBJ1-3; 7 positions agree with TRBD1. Germline V CDR1 and CDR2: MNHNS, SASEGT. The junction had 3 bases not matched to a gene; V was cut back by 4 bases and J by 0 bases. The CDR3 is 15 amino acids. For the CDR3, the DNA is TGTGCCAGCAGTGGCTACAGGGGCTCTGGAAACACCATATATTTT. It encodes CASSGYRGSGNTIYF.

J is TRBJ1-1 and V is TRBV30, with a tentative D call TRBD1 (5 bases). The CDR3 covers 13 residues. Germline V gene data show CDR1 as GTSNPN and CDR2 as SVGIG (reference sequence). The V and J ends lost 4 bases and 5 bases respectively, with 14 bases between them. The CDR3 sequence is CAWMGQPNTEAFF. The CDR3 bases are TGTGCCTGGATGGGGCAGCCTAATACTGAAGCTTTCTTT.